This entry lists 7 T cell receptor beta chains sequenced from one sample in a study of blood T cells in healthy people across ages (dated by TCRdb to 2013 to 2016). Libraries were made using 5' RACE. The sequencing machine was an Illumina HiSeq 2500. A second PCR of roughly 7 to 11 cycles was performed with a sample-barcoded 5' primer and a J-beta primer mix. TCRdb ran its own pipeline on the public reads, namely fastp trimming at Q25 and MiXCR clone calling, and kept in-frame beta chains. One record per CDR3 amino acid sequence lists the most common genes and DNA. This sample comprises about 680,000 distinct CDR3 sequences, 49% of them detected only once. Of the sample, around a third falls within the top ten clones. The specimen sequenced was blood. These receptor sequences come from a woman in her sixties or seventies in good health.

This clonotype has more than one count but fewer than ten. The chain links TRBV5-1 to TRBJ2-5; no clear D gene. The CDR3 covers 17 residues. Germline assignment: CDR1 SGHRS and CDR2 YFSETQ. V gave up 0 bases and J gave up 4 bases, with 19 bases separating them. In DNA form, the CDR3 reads TGCGCCAGCAGCTTGGCCCTGTCGCGACTTAATGTAGAGACCCAGTACTTC. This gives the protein CASSLALSRLNVETQYF.

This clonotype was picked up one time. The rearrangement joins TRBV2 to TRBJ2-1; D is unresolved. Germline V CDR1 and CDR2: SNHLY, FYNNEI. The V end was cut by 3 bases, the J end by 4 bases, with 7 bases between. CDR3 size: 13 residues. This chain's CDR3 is CASSERLYNEQFF. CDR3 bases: TGTGCCAGCAGTGAGAGACTTTACAATGAGCAGTTCTTC.

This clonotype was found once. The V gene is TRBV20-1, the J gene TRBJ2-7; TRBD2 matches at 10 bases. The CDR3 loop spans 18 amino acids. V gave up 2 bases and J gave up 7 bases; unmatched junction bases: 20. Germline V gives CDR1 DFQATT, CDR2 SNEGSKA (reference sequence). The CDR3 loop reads CSARTPSGSTGGYNEQYF. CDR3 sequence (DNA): TGCAGTGCTAGAACCCCTAGCGGGAGTACAGGGGGATACAATGAGCAGTACTTC.

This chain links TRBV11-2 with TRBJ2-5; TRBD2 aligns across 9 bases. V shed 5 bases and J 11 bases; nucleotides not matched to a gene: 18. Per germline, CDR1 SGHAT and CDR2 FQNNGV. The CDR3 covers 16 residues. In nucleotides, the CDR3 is TGTGCCAGCAGCCCCGCGGGAAGCGGGAGGTCAAGAGAGCAGTACTTC. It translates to CASSPAGSGRSREQYF.

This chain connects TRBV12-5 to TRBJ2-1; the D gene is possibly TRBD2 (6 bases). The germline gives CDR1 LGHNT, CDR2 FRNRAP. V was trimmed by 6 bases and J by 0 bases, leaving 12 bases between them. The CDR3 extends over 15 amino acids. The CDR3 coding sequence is TGTGCTAGTGGATATAGCGGAAACTCCTACAATGAGCAGTTCTTC. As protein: CASGYSGNSYNEQFF. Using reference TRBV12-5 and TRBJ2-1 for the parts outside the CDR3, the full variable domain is DARVTQTPRHKVTEMGQEVTMRCQPILGHNTVFWYRQTMMQGLELLAYFRNRAPLDDSGMPKDRFSAEMPDATLATLKIQPSEPRDSAVYFCASGYSGNSYNEQFFGPGTRLTVL.

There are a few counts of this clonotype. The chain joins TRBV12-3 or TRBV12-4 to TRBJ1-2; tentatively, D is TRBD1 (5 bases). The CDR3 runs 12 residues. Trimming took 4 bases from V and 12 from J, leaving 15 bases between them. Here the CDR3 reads CASSSGTRGHTF. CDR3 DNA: TGTGCCAGCAGTTCCGGGACGCGAGGCCACACCTTC.

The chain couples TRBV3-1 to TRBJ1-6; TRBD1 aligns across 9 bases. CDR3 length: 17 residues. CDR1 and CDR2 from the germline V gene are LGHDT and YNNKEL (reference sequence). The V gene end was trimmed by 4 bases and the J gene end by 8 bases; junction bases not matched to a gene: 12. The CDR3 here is CASSRTGVSAGYSPLHF. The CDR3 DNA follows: TGTGCCAGCAGCCGGACAGGGGTTTCGGCGGGTTATTCACCCCTCCACTTT.